The 9 T cell receptor beta chains given below trace back to one sample, sequenced in a study of blood T cell repertoires in COVID-19 (dated by TCRdb to the early 2020s). Receptors were amplified or captured by the immunoSEQ multiplex PCR assay. TCRdb provides this immuneACCESS table in a form limited to in-frame rearrangements. Some clones are lacking; in checked studies, under half of them reflect an unresolved V gene, and why the rest are absent is not known. In all, the sample holds approximately 92,000 clones, and around 72% of those were seen once. 20% to 25% of the sample lies in the top ten. Specimen: peripheral blood. The receptors were gathered from a woman in her fifties or sixties in a cohort sampled during active or convalescent COVID-19.

The chain joins TRBV4-1 to TRBJ2-1; 7 positions agree with TRBD2. Germline loops: CDR1 MGHRA, CDR2 YSYEKL. This CDR3 comprises 16 residues. The J segment lost 4 bases and the V segment lost 0 bases, leaving 6 bases of the junction unmatched. In nucleotides, the CDR3 is TGCGCCAGCAGCCAAGATCGGTCTAGCGGATACAATGAGCAGTTCTTC. It is translated as CASSQDRSSGYNEQFF.

Written as DNA, the CDR3 is TGTGCCAGCAGTACGGGACAGGGCCACAATCAGCCCCAGCATTTT. Its protein product is CASSTGQGHNQPQHF. The chain uses TRBV2 and TRBJ1-5, with 9 bases lining up with TRBD1. This CDR3 comprises 15 residues. Germline assignment: CDR1 SNHLY and CDR2 FYNNEI. V lost 5 bases to trimming and J lost 3 bases; unmatched junction nucleotides: 5.

This chain joins TRBV10-3 and TRBJ1-6, with D perhaps TRBD1 (6 bases). Trimming took 2 bases from V and 9 from J, leaving 14 bases between them. Germline CDR1 reads ENHRY; CDR2 reads SYGVKD. There are 15 residues in the CDR3. In DNA form, the CDR3 reads TGTGCCATCAGTGAGGGTTCAGGGGTAAGTTCACCCCTCCACTTT. It encodes CAISEGSGVSSPLHF.

This chain joins TRBV18 and TRBJ1-1; D not certain. There are 14 residues in the CDR3. The V end lost 3 bases, the J end lost 1 base, and 9 bases lay between the germline ends. CDR1 and CDR2 from the germline V gene are KGHSH and LQKENI. CDR3 coding DNA: TGTGCCAGCTCACCGATCGGTGGGAACACTGAAGCTTTCTTT. Its translation is CASSPIGGNTEAFF.

The chain recombines TRBV27 with TRBJ1-2; the match to TRBD1 covers 7 bases. After removal of 4 bases from V and 7 bases from J, the junction contained 12 bases not matched to a gene. Germline assignment: CDR1 MNHEY and CDR2 SMNVEV (reference sequence). The CDR3 is 15 amino acids. CDR3 loop: CASSYLTTGDGGYTF. CDR3 bases: TGTGCCAGCAGTTACTTGACAACAGGGGATGGTGGCTACACCTTC.

This clone has more than one count but fewer than ten. The chain employs TRBV4-1 and TRBJ1-5; maybe TRBD1 (6 bases). This CDR3 has 18 residues. Deletions cut 3 bases from V and 2 bases from J, with 20 bases between. Germline loops: CDR1 MGHRA, CDR2 YSYEKL. The CDR3 coding sequence is TGCGCCAGCAGCCAGAGGACAGAAGGAAGCGCTGGCAATCAGCCCCAGCATTTT. As protein: CASSQRTEGSAGNQPQHF.

The sample holds one count of this clone. J is TRBJ1-3 and V is TRBV6-5; TRBD1 aligns across 10 bases. The CDR3 has 16 amino acids. Germline loops: CDR1 MNHEY, CDR2 SVGAGI. J gave up 7 bases and V 2 bases, and 8 bases lay outside the gene matches. CDR3 region: CASSYSGTGARNTIYF. CDR3 in DNA: TGTGCCAGCAGTTACAGCGGGACAGGGGCGCGGAACACCATATATTTT.

This clone was picked up a small number of times. The genes are TRBV23-1 and TRBJ1-6; no clear D gene. TRBV23-1 belongs to the ORF category, with a function that is uncertain. The germline V and J ends were trimmed by 5 bases and 0 bases, with 23 bases remaining between them. The CDR3 consists of 20 residues. The CDR3 spells CASSIPALDFRSSYNSPLHF. The CDR3 nucleotides are TGCGCCAGCAGTATTCCGGCCCTAGACTTTCGGAGCTCCTATAATTCACCCCTCCACTTT.

To note about this clone: Other DNA sequences of this sample code for an identical CDR3. V gene TRBV4-2 combines with J gene TRBJ1-6; tentative D call: TRBD1 (6 bases). The CDR3 covers 17 residues. Trimming cost V 0 bases and J 6 bases, with 15 bases left between them. Germline-derived CDR1 and CDR2 are LGHNA and YNFKEQ. In nucleotides, the CDR3 is TGTGCCAGCAGCCAAGATTCGGCGACAGGCAGTAATTCACCCCTCCACTTT. The encoded protein is CASSQDSATGSNSPLHF.